This T cell receptor (beta chain) emerged from a study of blood T cell repertoires in COVID-19. Across the whole study: COVID-19 samples from acute and convalescent phases originated in the United States, Italy and Spain. The cDNA or gDNA used as material had been derived from T cells, B-cell-depleted T cells, or PBMCs.

Original data processing: For nucleated cells, counts were estimated from reference gene primer amplification. The repertoire was sequenced with immunoSEQ multiplex PCR; TCRdb's copy has only in-frame clones and lacks some. The DNA gave D and trimming, while V, J and clone size come from that table. The data contain 200,000 to 250,000 clones, 80% of them singletons. The CDR3 covers 14 residues. Trimming removed 5 bases at V and 7 bases at J, with 16 bases between. Germline values: CDR1 SGHTA, CDR2 FQGNSA. The chain employs TRBV7-2 and TRBJ2-3; D might be TRBD2 (5 bases). The sequenced sample was peripheral blood. The TCR was taken from a human donor in a cohort sampled during active COVID-19. CDR3 in DNA: TGTGCCAGCAGCGGTGGACTGAATGAAAATACGCAGTATTTT. It translates to CASSGGLNENTQYF.